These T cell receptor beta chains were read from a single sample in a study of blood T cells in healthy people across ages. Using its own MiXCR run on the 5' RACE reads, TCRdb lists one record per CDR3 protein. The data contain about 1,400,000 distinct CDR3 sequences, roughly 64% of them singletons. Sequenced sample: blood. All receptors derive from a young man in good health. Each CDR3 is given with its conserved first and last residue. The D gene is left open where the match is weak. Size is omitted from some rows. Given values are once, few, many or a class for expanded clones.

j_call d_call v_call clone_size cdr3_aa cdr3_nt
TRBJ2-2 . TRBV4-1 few CASSLAGLGAGELFF TGCGCCAGCAGCCTGGCAGGTCTCGGGGCCGGGGAGCTGTTTTTT
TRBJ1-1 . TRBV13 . CASRKGLQHTEAFF TGTGCCAGCAGGAAGGGATTACAACACACTGAAGCTTTCTTT
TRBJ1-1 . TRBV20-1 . CSARDWTGNTEAFF TGCAGTGCTAGAGACTGGACGGGGAACACTGAAGCTTTCTTT
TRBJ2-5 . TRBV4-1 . CASSQELGMSETQYF TGCGCCAGCAGCCAAGAGCTGGGGATGAGTGAGACCCAGTACTTC
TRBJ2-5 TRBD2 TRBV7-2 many CASSLARGQETQYF TGTGCCAGCAGCTTAGCGCGGGGGCAAGAGACCCAGTACTTC
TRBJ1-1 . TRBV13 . CASSLDKRNTEAFF TGTGCCAGCAGCCTGGACAAAAGGAACACTGAAGCTTTCTTT
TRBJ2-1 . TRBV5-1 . CASSFDQGQSSYNEQFF TGCGCCAGCAGTTTTGATCAGGGTCAAAGCTCCTACAATGAGCAGTTCTTC
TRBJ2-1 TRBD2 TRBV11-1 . CASSQRGGLFF TGTGCCAGCAGCCAGCGGGGGGGACTGTTCTTC
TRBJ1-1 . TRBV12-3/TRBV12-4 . CASRVLPGETEAFF TGTGCCAGCAGGGTTCTGCCTGGCGAGACTGAAGCTTTCTTT
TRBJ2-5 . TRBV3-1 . CASLSGKETQYF TGTGCCTCCTTATCGGGCAAAGAGACCCAGTACTTC
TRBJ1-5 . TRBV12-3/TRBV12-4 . CASTPTGRQAPQHF TGTGCCAGCACCCCGACAGGCCGACAGGCCCCCCAGCATTTT
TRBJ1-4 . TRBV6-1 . CASSEGLFNEKLFF TGTGCCAGCAGTGAAGGGCTATTCAATGAAAAACTGTTTTTT
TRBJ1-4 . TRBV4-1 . CVSSQNPGRPNEKLFF TGCGTCAGCAGCCAAAACCCGGGACGGCCTAATGAAAAACTGTTTTTT
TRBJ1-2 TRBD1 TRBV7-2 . CASSTSKQGAFGYTF TGTGCCAGCAGCACTTCTAAACAGGGGGCTTTTGGCTACACCTTC
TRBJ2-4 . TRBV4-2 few CASSPNVGLTKNIQYF TGTGCCAGCAGCCCCAACGTTGGTTTAACCAAAAACATTCAGTACTTC
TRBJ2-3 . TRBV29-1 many CSPTHPRGRQYF TGCAGCCCCACCCACCCCCGGGGCAGGCAGTATTTT
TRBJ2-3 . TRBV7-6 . CASSLFATASTDTQYF TGTGCCAGCAGCTTATTTGCGACCGCTAGCACAGATACGCAGTATTTT
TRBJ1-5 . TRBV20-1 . CSAQTPGEGDQPQHF TGCAGTGCCCAAACCCCTGGGGAGGGGGATCAGCCCCAGCATTTT
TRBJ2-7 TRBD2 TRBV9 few CASSVASGGSYEQYF TGTGCCAGCAGCGTTGCTAGCGGGGGTTCCTACGAGCAGTACTTC
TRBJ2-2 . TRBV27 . CASTTNLKSGANTGELFF TGTGCCAGCACCACTAACCTTAAAAGCGGTGCGAACACCGGGGAGCTGTTTTTT
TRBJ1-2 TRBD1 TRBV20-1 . CSARVTGYYGYTF TGCAGTGCTAGAGTGACAGGGTACTATGGCTACACCTTC
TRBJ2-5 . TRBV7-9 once CASSLGETLAQTETQYF TGTGCCAGCAGCTTAGGCGAGACTCTCGCGCAAACTGAGACCCAGTACTTC
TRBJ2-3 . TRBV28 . CASRTSGSRSDTQYF TGTGCCAGCCGAACATCAGGTAGTCGGTCAGATACGCAGTATTTT
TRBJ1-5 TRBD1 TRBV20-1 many CSARGGTEGQPQHF TGCAGTGCTAGAGGCGGGACAGAAGGTCAGCCCCAGCATTTT
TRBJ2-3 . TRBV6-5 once CASSYSASSPTDTQYF TGTGCCAGCAGTTACTCGGCTAGCAGTCCCACAGATACGCAGTATTTT
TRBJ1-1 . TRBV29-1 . CSNLHPGEFRTEAFF TGCAGCAACCTCCACCCCGGGGAGTTTCGGACTGAAGCTTTCTTT
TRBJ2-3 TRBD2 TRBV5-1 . CASSSYPGLITDTQYF TGCGCCAGCAGCTCCTACCCGGGACTAATCACAGATACGCAGTATTTT
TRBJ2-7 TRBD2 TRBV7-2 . CASSLVLAETSYEQYF TGTGCCAGCAGCTTAGTACTAGCGGAAACTTCCTACGAGCAGTACTTC
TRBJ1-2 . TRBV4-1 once CASSQYSSFQSNYGYTF TGCGCCAGCAGCCAATACTCCTCATTCCAGTCTAACTATGGCTACACCTTC
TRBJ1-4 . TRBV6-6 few CASMRTTGEKLFF TGTGCCAGCATGAGGACAACGGGGGAAAAACTGTTTTTT
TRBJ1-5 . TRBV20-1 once CSASPGEDQPQHF TGCAGTGCTAGTCCCGGGGAGGATCAGCCCCAGCATTTT
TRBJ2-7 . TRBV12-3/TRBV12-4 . CASRAESLHSYEQYF TGTGCCAGCAGGGCCGAGTCTTTGCACTCCTACGAGCAGTACTTC
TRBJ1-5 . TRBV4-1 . CASSQYLDRDTQHF TGCGCCAGCAGCCAATACCTAGACCGGGACACCCAGCATTTT
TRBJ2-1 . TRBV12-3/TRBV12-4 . CASRGPLGHEQFF TGTGCCAGCAGAGGACCCCTGGGCCATGAGCAGTTCTTC
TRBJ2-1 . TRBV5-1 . CASSLKYRNSYNEQFF TGCGCCAGCAGCTTGAAGTATCGGAACTCCTACAATGAGCAGTTCTTC
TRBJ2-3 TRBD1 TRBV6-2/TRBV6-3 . CASSYGTGGADTQYF TGTGCCAGCAGTTACGGGACAGGGGGGGCAGATACGCAGTATTTT
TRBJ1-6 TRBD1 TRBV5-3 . CASSFWQGGVGGSPLHF TGTGCCAGCAGCTTCTGGCAGGGGGGCGTGGGAGGTTCACCCCTCCACTTT
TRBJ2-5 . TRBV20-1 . CSAPSPQETQYF TGCAGTGCTCCTTCGCCCCAAGAGACCCAGTACTTC
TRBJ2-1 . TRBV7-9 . CASSSGVGQKGNEQFF TGTGCCAGCAGCTCTGGGGTGGGGCAGAAGGGGAATGAGCAGTTCTTC
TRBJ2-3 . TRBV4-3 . CASSHNDRATDTQYF TGCGCCAGCAGCCACAACGACAGAGCCACAGATACGCAGTATTTT
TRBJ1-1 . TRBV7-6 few CASSLIAGPRGTEAFF TGTGCCAGCAGCTTAATTGCCGGACCGCGGGGCACTGAAGCTTTCTTT
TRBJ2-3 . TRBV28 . CASSFGSFGDTQYF TGTGCCAGCAGTTTTGGGTCGTTTGGGGATACGCAGTATTTT
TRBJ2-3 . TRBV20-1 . CSAPTRTLSTDTQYF TGCAGTGCTCCGACACGGACCCTTAGCACAGATACGCAGTATTTT
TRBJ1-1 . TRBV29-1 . CSVEVGGTEAFF TGCAGCGTTGAAGTGGGCGGCACTGAAGCTTTCTTT
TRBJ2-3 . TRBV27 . CAGSFSHRADTQYF TGTGCCGGCAGTTTTTCCCACCGGGCGGATACGCAGTATTTT
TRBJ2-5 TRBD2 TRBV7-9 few CASSPAGGHQETQYF TGTGCCAGCAGCCCTGCGGGGGGGCATCAAGAGACCCAGTACTTC
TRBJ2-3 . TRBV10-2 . CASRSDSSYTDTQYF TGCGCCAGCAGATCGGACAGTTCCTACACAGATACGCAGTATTTT
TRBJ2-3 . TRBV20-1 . CSARGRRTRTDTQYF TGCAGTGCTAGGGGTCGGCGGACACGCACAGATACGCAGTATTTT
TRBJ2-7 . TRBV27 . CASSRLRLRDPVKYEQYF TGTGCCAGCAGTCGACTTCGCCTCCGGGACCCAGTAAAGTACGAGCAGTACTTC
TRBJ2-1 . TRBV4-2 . CASSQEPGSYNEQFF TGTGCCAGCAGCCAAGAACCGGGTTCCTACAATGAGCAGTTCTTC
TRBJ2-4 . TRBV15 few CATSKGVGLAKNIQYF TGTGCCACCAGCAAAGGCGTGGGGCTAGCCAAAAACATTCAGTACTTC
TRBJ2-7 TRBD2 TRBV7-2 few CASSFGTKRGYEQYF TGTGCCAGCAGCTTTGGGACTAAACGAGGATACGAGCAGTACTTC
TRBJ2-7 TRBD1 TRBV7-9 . CASSSGTAPYEQYF TGTGCCAGCAGTTCCGGGACAGCACCCTACGAGCAGTACTTC
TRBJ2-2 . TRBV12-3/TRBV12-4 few CASSFLGGKTGELFF TGTGCCAGCAGTTTTCTAGGGGGAAAAACCGGGGAGCTGTTTTTT
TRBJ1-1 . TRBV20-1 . CSAIPGFTEAFF TGCAGTGCTATCCCGGGGTTCACTGAAGCTTTCTTT